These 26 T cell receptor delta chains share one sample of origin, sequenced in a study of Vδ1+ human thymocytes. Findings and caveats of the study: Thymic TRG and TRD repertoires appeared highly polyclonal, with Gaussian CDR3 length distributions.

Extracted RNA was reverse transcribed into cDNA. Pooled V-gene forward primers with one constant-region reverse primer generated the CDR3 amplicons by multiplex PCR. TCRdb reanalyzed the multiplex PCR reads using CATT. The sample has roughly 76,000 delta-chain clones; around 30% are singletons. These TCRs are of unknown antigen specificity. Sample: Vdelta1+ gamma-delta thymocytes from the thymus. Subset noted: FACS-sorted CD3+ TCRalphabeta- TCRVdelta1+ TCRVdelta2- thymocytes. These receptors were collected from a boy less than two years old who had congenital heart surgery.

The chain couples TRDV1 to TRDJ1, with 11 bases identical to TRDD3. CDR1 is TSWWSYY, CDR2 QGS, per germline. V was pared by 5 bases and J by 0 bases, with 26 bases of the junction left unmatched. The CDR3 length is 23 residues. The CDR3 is CALGPIRGLRGGYVGRYTDKLIF. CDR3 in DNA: TGTGCTCTTGGGCCCATCCGGGGCCTACGTGGGGGATACGTGGGGAGGTACACCGATAAACTCATCTTT.

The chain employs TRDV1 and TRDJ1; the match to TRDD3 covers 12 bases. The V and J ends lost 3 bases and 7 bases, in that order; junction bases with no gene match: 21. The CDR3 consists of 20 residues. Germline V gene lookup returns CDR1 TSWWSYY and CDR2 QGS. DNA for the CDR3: TGTGCTCTTGGGGAGCTGGCTTGGGGGCCCTGGGGGATACGCCTCGGTAAACTCATCTTT. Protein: CALGELAWGPWGIRLGKLIF.

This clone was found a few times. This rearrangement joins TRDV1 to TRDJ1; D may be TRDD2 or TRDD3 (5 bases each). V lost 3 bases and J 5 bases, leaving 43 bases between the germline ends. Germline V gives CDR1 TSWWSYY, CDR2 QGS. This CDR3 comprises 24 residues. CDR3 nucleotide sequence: TGTGCTCTTGGGGATCCAGCACCGCTTAAGGGGGCCCTACCCCTCCGGGGCTGGCATGATAAACTCATCTTT. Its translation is CALGDPAPLKGALPLRGWHDKLIF.

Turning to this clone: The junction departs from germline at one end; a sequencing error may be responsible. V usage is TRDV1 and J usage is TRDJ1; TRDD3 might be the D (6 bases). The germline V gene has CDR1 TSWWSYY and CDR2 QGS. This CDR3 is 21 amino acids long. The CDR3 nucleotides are TGTGCTCTTGGGGATCGGTCTTCCCCCGTACTGGGATTAAGGCACACCGATAGACTCATCTTT. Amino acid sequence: CALGDRSSPVLGLRHTDRLIF.

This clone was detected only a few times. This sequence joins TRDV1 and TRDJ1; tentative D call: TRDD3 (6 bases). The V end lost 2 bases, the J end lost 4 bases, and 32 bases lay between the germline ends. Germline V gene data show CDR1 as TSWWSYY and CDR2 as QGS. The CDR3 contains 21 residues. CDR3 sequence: CALGESFNGYWANRGLDKLIF. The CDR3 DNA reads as TGTGCTCTTGGGGAATCTTTTAATGGGTACTGGGCTAATCGAGGCCTCGATAAACTCATCTTT.

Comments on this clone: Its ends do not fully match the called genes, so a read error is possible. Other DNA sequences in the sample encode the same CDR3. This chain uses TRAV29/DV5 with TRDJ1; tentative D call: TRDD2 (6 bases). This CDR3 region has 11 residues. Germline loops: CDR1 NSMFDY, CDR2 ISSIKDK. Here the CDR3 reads CAASFLDKLIF. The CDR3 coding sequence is TGCGCAGCAAGCTTCCTCGATAAACTCATCTTT.

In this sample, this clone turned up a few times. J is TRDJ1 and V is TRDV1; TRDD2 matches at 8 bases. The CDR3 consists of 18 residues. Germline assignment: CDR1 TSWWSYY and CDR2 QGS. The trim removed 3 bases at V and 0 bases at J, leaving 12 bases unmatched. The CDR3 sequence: CALGDFLLWFPHTDKLIF. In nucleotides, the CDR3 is TGTGCTCTTGGGGACTTCCTACTCTGGTTCCCCCACACCGATAAACTCATCTTT.

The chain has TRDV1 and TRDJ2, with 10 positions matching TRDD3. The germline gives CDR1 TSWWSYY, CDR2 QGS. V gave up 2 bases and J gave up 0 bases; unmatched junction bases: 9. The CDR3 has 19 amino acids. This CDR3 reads CALGEFSWGISALTAQLFF. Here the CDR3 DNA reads TGTGCTCTTGGGGAATTTTCCTGGGGGATATCGGCTTTGACAGCACAACTCTTCTTT.

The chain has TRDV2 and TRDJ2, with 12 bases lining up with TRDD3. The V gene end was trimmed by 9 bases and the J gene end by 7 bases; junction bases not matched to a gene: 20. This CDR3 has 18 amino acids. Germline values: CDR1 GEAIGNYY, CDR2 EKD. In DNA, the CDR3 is TGTGCCACCGGCCTTCCTTCACTACTGGGGGATACCTTAGCACAACTCTTCTTT. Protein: CATGLPSLLGDTLAQLFF.

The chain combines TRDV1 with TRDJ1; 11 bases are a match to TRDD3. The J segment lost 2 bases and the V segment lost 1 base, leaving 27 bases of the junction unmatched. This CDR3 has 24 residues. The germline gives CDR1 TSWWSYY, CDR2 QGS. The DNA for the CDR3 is TGTGCTCTTGGGGAACCCTCTCGAGGCTTCCTACGGCAACTGGGGGATAGCCGGACCGATAAACTCATCTTT. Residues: CALGEPSRGFLRQLGDSRTDKLIF.

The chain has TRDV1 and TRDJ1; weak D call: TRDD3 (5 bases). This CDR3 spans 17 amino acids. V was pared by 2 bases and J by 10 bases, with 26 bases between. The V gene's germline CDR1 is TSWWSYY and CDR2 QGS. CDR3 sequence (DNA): TGTGCTCTTGGGGAAGGTATCAGGATAGGGGGCCTAACTAGACTCATCTTT. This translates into CALGEGIRIGGLTRLIF.

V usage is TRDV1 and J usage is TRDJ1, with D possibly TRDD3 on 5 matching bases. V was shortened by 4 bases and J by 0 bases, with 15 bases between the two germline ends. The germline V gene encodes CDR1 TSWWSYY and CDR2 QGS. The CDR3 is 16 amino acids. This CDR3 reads CALGVLGGQYTDKLIF. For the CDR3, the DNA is TGTGCTCTTGGGGTCCTCGGGGGCCAGTACACCGATAAACTCATCTTT.

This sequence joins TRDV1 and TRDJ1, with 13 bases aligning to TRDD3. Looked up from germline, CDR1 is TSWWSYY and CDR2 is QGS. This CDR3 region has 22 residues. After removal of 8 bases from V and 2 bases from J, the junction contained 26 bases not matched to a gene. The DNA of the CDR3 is TGTGCTCTTCGCAAACGTCCTACCCCCAAACTGGGGGATACGCTTTCGACCGATAAACTCATCTTT. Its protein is CALRKRPTPKLGDTLSTDKLIF.

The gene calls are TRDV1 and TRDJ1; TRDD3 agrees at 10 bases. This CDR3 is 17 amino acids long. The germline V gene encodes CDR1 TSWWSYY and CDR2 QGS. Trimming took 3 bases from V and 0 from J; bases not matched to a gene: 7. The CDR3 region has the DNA TGTGCTCTTGGGGATGTGATGGGGGATACATACACCGATAAACTCATCTTT. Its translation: CALGDVMGDTYTDKLIF.

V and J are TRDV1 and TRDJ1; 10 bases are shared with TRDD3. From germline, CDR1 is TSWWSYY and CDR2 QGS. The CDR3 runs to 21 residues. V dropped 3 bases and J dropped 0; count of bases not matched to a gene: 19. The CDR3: CALGDRLPYHWGIRYTDKLIF. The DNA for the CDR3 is TGTGCTCTTGGGGACCGCCTTCCCTATCACTGGGGGATCCGTTACACCGATAAACTCATCTTT.

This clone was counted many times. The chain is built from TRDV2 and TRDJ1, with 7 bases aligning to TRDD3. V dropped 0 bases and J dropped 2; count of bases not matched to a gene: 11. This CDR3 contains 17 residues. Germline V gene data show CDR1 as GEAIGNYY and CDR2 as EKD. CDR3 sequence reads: CACDTGVWGLQTDKLIF. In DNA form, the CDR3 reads TGTGCCTGTGACACCGGAGTCTGGGGGTTACAGACCGATAAACTCATCTTT.

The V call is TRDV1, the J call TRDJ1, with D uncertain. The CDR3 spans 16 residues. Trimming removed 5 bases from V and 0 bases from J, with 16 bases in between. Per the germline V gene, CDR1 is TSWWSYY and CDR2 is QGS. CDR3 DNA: TGTGCTCTTGGGACACACCCGTCCAAGTACACCGATAAACTCATCTTT. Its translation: CALGTHPSKYTDKLIF.

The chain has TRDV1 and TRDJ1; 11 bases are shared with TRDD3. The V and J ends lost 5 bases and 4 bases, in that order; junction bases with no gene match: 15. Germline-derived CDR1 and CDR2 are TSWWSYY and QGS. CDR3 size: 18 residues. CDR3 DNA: TGTGCTCTTGGGACCCCCACGAACTGGGGGATAGGGGTCGATAAACTCATCTTT. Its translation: CALGTPTNWGIGVDKLIF.

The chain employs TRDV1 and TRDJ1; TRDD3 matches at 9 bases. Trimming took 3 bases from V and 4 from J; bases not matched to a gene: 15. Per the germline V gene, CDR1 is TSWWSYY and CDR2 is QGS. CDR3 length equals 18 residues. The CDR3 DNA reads TGTGCTCTTGGGGATAGATCAGGGGGATACTCGATGCACGATAAACTCATCTTT. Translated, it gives CALGDRSGGYSMHDKLIF.

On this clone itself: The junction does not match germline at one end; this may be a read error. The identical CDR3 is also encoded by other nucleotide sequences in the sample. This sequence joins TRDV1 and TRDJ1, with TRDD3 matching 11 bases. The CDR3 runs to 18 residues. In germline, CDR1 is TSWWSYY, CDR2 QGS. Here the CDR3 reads CALGEPGLGDTNTDKLIF. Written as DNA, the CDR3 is TGCGCTCTTGGGGAACCTGGCCTGGGGGATACCAACACCGATAAACTCATCTTT.

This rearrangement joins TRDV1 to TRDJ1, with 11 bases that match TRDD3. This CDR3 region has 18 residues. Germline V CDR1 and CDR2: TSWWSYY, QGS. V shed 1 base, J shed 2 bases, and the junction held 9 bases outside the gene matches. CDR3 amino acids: CALGEPGGYQGGTDKLIF. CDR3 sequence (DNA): TGTGCTCTTGGGGAACCTGGGGGATACCAGGGGGGGACCGATAAACTCATCTTT.

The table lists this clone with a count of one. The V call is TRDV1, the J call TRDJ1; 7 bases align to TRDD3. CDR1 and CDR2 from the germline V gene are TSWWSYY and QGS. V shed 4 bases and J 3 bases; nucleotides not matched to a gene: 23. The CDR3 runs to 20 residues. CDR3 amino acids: CALGGYPINYPTGEADKLIF. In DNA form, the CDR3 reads TGTGCTCTTGGGGGATACCCCATTAACTACCCTACTGGGGAGGCCGATAAACTCATCTTT.

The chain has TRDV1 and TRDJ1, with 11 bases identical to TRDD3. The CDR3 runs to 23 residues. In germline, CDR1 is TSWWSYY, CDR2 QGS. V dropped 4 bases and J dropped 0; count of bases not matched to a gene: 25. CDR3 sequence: CALGALPTGGMGDTNRYTDKLIF. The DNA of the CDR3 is TGTGCTCTTGGGGCTCTTCCTACGGGGGGGATGGGGGATACGAACCGGTACACCGATAAACTCATCTTT.

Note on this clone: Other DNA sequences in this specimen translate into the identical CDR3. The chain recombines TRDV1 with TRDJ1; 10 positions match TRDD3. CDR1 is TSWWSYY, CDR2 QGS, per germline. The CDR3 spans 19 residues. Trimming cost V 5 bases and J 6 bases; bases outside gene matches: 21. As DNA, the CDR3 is TGTGCTCTTGGGTTCCTTCCCGGGGGATACGCGGGACTTACTAATAAACTCATCTTT. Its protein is CALGFLPGGYAGLTNKLIF.

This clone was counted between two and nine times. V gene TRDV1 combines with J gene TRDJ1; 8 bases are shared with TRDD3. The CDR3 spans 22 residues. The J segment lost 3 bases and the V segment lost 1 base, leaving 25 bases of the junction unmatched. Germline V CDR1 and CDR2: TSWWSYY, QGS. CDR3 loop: CALGERANFLKRMRDTADKLIF. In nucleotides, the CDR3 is TGTGCTCTTGGGGAACGAGCGAACTTCCTCAAGCGGATGCGGGATACGGCCGATAAACTCATCTTT.

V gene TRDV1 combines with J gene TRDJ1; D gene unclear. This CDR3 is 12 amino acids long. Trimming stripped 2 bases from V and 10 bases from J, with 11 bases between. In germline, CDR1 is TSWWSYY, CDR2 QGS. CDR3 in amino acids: CALGEGKSTLIF. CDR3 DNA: TGTGCTCTTGGGGAAGGAAAAAGTACACTCATCTTT.